This paragraph reports one TCR beta chain. As yet, its antigen is unknown. These data originate in a study of shared clonotypes between healthy human individuals. Looking at the study overall: CD4 naive cells filled three plates per donor, CD4 memory three, CD8 naive two and CD8 memory one.

Sequencing was performed with immunoSEQ multiplex PCR; in TCRdb, only in-frame clones are kept and a portion is missing. The table includes 2 million to 2.5 million clones, more than 80% detected once. The study's findings and limits: Sequencing depth was a factor that was expected to affect clonotype sharing among donors. Specimens sampled were limited to blood, with tissue repertoires likely differing. Naive subsets generally exceeded memory subsets in estimated richness.

Sequencing was performed on naive CD4+ T cells from PBMCs. Sample subset: CD45RA+ positively selected. The sequence was obtained from a man aged 18 to 35 in good health. Some clones in this sample may be carry-over from other donors' samples.

DNA of the CDR3: TGTGCTAGTGGTTTGTCTCCGGGAGGGGAGACCCAGTACTTC. Translation: CASGLSPGGETQYF. The J gene is TRBJ2-5, the V gene TRBV12-5; 8 bases line up with TRBD2. The CDR3 is 14 amino acids. Per germline, CDR1 LGHNT and CDR2 FRNRAP. The junction had 4 bases not matched to a gene; V was cut back by 2 bases and J by 5 bases. The full variable domain, in which reference TRBV12-5 and TRBJ2-5 provide the parts outside the CDR3, is DARVTQTPRHKVTEMGQEVTMRCQPILGHNTVFWYRQTMMQGLELLAYFRNRAPLDDSGMPKDRFSAEMPDATLATLKIQPSEPRDSAVYFCASGLSPGGETQYFGPGTRLLVL.